This T cell receptor beta chain is drawn from a study of T-cell memory formation after mild COVID-19. This clonotype was seen a few times. Its specificity is not known. The TCR alpha and TCR beta cDNA libraries, bearing sample barcodes and UMIs, were generated by 5'RACE using constant-segment primers. TCRdb re-derived calls from the 5' RACE reads in MiXCR, one entry per CDR3 protein. Found here are a few hundred thousand distinct CDR3 sequences, around 28% of them singletons; the top ten hold approximately 13%. V was cut by 9 bases and J by 1 base, with 14 bases left in between. The CDR3 covers 14 residues. Study-wide results and caveats: Among contracting clones, CD4+ were mainly CM/EM and CD8+ enriched in EMRA.

Sequenced: PBMCs or a T cell subset sorted from them (not recorded which). V is TRBV12-3 or TRBV12-4 and J is TRBJ2-3; the D gene could be TRBD1 or TRBD2 (5 bases each). The sequence was obtained from an adult woman who had mild COVID-19 (a few samples of this study predate the infection). Cell type and time point are not known. The CDR3 spells CASRPLGGTDTQYF. Written as DNA, the CDR3 is TGTGCCAGTCGTCCCCTGGGGGGCACAGATACGCAGTATTTT.